This T cell receptor beta chain was identified during a study of T-cell memory formation after mild COVID-19. TCRdb used MiXCR to reprocess the 5' RACE reads, holding one entry per CDR3 protein. The data contain 150,000 or so distinct CDR3 sequences, roughly 15% of them singletons. CDR3 length equals 16 residues. The ends lost 5 bases at V and 6 bases at J; junction bases unmatched: 7. Germline-derived CDR1 and CDR2 are SNHLY and FYNNEI. The rearrangement joins TRBV2 to TRBJ2-3; TRBD2 aligns across 14 bases. This clonotype was obtained from an adult woman who had mild COVID-19 (a few samples of this study predate the infection). Cell type and time point are not known. The sample was PBMCs or a T cell subset sorted from them (not recorded which). CDR3 in amino acids: CASSTGTSGGSDTQYF. The CDR3 DNA reads TGTGCCAGCAGTACCGGGACTAGCGGGGGATCGGATACGCAGTATTTT.